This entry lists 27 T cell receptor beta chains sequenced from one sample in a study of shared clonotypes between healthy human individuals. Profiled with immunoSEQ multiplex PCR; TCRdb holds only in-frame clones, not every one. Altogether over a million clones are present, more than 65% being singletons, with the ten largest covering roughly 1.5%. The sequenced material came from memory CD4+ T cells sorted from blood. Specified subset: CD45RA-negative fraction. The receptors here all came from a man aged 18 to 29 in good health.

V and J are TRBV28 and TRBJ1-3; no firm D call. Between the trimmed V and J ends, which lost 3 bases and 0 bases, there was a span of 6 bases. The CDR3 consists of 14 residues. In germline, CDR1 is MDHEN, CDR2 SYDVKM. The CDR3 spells CASSFDFSGNTIYF. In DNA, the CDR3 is TGTGCCAGCAGTTTTGATTTCTCTGGAAACACCATATATTTT.

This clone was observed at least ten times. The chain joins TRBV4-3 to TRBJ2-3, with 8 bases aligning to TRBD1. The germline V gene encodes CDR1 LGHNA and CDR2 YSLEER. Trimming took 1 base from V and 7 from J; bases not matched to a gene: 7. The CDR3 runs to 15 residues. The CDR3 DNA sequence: TGCGCCAGCAGCCAAGCCGGACAGGGATGGCATACGCAGTATTTT. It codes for CASSQAGQGWHTQYF.

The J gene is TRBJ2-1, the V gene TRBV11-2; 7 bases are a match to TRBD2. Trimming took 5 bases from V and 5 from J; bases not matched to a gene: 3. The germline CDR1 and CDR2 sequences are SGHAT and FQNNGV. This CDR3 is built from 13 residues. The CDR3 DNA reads TGTGCCAGCAGCAGAGCGGGAAACAATGAGCAGTTCTTC. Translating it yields CASSRAGNNEQFF.

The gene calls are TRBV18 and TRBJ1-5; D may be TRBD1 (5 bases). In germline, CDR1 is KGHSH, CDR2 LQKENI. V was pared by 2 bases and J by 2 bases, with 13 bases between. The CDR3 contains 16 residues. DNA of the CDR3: TGTGCCAGCTCACCAACGCAGGGCGGAGGCAATCAGCCCCAGCATTTT. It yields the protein CASSPTQGGGNQPQHF.

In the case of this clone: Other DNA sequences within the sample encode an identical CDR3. CDR3: CAWSVGSPYEQYF. The CDR3 nucleotides read TGTGCCTGGAGTGTTGGTTCCCCCTACGAGCAGTACTTC. The rearrangement joins TRBV30 to TRBJ2-7; unclear D gene. The CDR3 sequence is 13 residues long. The V end lost 0 bases, the J end lost 2 bases, and 8 bases lay between the germline ends. CDR1 is GTSNPN and CDR2 is SVGIG in the germline V gene (reference sequence).

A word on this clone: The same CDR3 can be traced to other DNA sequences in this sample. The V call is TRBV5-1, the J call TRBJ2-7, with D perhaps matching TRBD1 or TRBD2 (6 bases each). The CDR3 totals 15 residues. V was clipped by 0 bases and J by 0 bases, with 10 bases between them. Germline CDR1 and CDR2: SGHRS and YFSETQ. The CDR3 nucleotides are TGCGCCAGCAGCTTGGAGGGGGGCCCCTCCTACGAGCAGTACTTC. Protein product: CASSLEGGPSYEQYF.

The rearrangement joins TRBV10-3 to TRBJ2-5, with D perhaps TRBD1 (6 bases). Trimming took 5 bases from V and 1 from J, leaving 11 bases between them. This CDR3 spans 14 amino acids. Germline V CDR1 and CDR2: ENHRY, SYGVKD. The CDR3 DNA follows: TGTGCCATCAGTACCCAGGGGCTCCAAGAGACCCAGTACTTC. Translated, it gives CAISTQGLQETQYF.

Written as DNA, the CDR3 is TGCGCCAGCAGCTCAAGGACAGATAGCACAGATACGCAGTATTTT. It yields the protein CASSSRTDSTDTQYF. The rearrangement joins TRBV5-1 to TRBJ2-3; maybe TRBD1 (6 bases). The CDR3 has 15 residues. Per the germline V gene, CDR1 is SGHRS and CDR2 is YFSETQ. V was cut by 3 bases and J by 0 bases, with 11 bases left in between.

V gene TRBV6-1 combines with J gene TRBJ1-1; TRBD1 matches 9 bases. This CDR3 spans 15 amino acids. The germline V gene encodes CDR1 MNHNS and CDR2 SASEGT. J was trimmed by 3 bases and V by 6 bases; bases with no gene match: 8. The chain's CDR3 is CASRPGRTGDTEAFF. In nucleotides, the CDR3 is TGTGCCAGCAGACCAGGAAGGACAGGGGACACTGAAGCTTTCTTT.

The CDR3 DNA sequence: TGTGCCAGCTCACTGGGACAGGGGGCGGTCGAGCAGTACTTC. Translated, it gives CASSLGQGAVEQYF. V gene TRBV18 combines with J gene TRBJ2-7, with TRBD1 matching over 12 bases. Germline-derived CDR1 and CDR2 are KGHSH and LQKENI. The V segment lost 4 bases and the J segment 6 bases; nucleotides outside the gene matches: 4. The CDR3 runs 14 residues.

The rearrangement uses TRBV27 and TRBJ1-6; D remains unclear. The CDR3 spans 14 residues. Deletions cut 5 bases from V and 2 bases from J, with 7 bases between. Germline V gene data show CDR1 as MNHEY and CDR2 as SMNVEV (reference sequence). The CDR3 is CASSRVPYNSPLHF. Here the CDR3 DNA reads TGTGCCAGCAGTCGGGTCCCCTATAATTCACCCCTCCACTTT.

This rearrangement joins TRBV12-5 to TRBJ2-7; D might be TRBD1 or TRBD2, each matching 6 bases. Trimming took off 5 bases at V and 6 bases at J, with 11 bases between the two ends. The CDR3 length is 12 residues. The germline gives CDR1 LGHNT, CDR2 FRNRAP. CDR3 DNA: TGTGCTAGTGGTACCGGAGGGGGCGAGCAGTACTTC. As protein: CASGTGGGEQYF.

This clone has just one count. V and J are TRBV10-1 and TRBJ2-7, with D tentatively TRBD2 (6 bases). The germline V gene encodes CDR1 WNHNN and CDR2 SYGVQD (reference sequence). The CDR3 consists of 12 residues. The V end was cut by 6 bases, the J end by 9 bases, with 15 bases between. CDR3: CASSPTTGGQYF. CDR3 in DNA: TGCGCCAGCAGCCCGACTACCGGGGGGCAGTACTTC.

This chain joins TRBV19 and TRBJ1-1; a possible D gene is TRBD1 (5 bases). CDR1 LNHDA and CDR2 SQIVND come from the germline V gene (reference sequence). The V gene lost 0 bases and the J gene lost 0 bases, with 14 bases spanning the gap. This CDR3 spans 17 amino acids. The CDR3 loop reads CASSIDPLTAVNTEAFF. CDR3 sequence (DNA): TGTGCCAGTAGTATAGACCCGTTGACAGCCGTGAACACTGAAGCTTTCTTT. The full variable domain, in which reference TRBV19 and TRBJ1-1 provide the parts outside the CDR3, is DGGITQSPKYLFRKEGQNVTLSCEQNLNHDAMYWYRQDPGQGLRLIYYSQIVNDFQKGDIAEGYSVSREKKESFPLTVTSAQKNPTAFYLCASSIDPLTAVNTEAFFGQGTRLTVV.

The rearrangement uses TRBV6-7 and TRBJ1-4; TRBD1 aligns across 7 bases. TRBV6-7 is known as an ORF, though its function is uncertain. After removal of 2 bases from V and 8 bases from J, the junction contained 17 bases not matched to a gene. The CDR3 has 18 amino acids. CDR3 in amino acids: CASSYTGTAKHRGEKLFF. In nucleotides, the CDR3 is TGTGCCAGCAGTTACACCGGGACAGCAAAACACAGAGGGGAAAAACTGTTTTTT.

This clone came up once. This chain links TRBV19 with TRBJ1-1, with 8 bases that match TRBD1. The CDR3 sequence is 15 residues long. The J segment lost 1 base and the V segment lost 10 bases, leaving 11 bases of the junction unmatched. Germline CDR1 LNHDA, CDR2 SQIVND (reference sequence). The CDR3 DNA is TGTGCCACCTCATTACAGGGGGGAAGGAACACTGAAGCTTTCTTT. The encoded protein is CATSLQGGRNTEAFF. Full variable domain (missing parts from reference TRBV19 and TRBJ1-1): DGGITQSPKYLFRKEGQNVTLSCEQNLNHDAMYWYRQDPGQGLRLIYYSQIVNDFQKGDIAEGYSVSREKKESFPLTVTSAQKNPTAFYLCATSLQGGRNTEAFFGQGTRLTVV.

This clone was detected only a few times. CDR3 amino acids: CASSIDPTKAGGYTF. The CDR3 bases are TGTGCCAGTAGTATAGATCCTACGAAAGCGGGTGGCTACACCTTC. The chain employs TRBV19 and TRBJ1-2, with D hard to call. From germline, CDR1 is LNHDA and CDR2 SQIVND (reference sequence). V was shortened by 0 bases and J by 7 bases, with 15 bases between the two germline ends. The CDR3 totals 15 residues. Full variable domain (missing parts from reference TRBV19 and TRBJ1-2): DGGITQSPKYLFRKEGQNVTLSCEQNLNHDAMYWYRQDPGQGLRLIYYSQIVNDFQKGDIAEGYSVSREKKESFPLTVTSAQKNPTAFYLCASSIDPTKAGGYTFGSGTRLTVV.

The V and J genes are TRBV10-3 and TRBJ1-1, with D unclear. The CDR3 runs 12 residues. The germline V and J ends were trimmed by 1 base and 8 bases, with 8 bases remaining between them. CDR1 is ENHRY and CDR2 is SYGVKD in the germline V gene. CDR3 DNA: TGTGCCATCAGTGAGTGGTCCGGAGAAGCTTTCTTT. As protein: CAISEWSGEAFF.

Here the CDR3 DNA reads TGTGCCAGCAGCCGGGGGGAGGGTCCGAACACTGAAGCTTTCTTT. Protein: CASSRGEGPNTEAFF. The chain links TRBV11-1 to TRBJ1-1, with a possible D match to TRBD1 (5 bases). This CDR3 is built from 15 residues. Germline CDR1 and CDR2: SGHAT and FQDESV (reference sequence). Trimming removed 5 bases at V and 1 base at J, with 14 bases between. The full variable domain, in which reference TRBV11-1 and TRBJ1-1 provide the parts outside the CDR3, is EAEVAQSPRYKITEKSQAVAFWCDPISGHATLYWYRQILGQGPELLVQFQDESVVDDSQLPKDRFSAERLKGVDSTLKIQPAELGDSAMYLCASSRGEGPNTEAFFGQGTRLTVV.

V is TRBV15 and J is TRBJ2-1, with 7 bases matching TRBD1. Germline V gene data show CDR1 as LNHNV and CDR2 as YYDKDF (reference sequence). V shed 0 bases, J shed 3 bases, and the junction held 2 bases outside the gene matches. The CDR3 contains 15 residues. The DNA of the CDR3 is TGTGCCACCAGCAGAGAACAGGGGAGCTACAATGAGCAGTTCTTC. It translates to CATSREQGSYNEQFF.

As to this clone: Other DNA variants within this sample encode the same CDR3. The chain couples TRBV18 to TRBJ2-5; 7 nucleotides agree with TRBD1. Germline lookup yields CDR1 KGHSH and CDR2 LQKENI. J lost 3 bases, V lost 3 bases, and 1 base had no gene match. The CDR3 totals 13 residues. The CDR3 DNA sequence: TGTGCCAGCTCACCCGGGACAGAAGAGACCCAGTACTTC. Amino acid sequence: CASSPGTEETQYF.

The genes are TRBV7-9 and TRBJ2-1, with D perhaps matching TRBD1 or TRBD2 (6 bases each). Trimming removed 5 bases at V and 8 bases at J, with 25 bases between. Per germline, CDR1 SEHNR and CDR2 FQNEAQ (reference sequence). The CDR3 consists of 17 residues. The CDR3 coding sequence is TGTGCCAGCAGCCAGTCGAGGGGGGCCTTCTCCTTCCATGAGCAGTTCTTC. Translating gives CASSQSRGAFSFHEQFF. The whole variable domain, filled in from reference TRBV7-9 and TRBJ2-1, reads DTGVSQNPRHKITKRGQNVTFRCDPISEHNRLYWYRQTLGQGPEFLTYFQNEAQLEKSRLLSDRFSAERPKGSFSTLEIQRTEQGDSAMYLCASSQSRGAFSFHEQFFGPGTRLTVL.

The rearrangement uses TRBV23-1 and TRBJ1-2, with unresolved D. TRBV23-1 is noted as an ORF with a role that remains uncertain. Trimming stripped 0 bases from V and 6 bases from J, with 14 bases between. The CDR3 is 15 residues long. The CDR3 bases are TGCGCCAGCAGTCAATCTATAGCGGATGGAGATGGCTACACCTTC. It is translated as CASSQSIADGDGYTF.

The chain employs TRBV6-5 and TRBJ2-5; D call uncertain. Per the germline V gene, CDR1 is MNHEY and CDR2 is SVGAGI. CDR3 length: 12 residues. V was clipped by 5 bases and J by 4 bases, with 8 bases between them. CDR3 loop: CASSPPRETQYF. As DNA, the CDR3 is TGTGCCAGCAGTCCCCCAAGAGAGACCCAGTACTTC.

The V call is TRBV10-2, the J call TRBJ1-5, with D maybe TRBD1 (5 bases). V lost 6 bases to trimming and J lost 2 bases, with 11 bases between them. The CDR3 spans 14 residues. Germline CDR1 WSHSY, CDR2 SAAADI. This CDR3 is CASRGENGNQPQHF. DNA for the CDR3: TGCGCCAGCAGAGGGGAAAACGGCAATCAGCCCCAGCATTTT.

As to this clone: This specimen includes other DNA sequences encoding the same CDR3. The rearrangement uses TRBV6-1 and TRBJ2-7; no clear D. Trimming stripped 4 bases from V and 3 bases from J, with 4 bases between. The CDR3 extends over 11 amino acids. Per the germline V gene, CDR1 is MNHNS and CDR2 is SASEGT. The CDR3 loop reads CASSALYEQYF. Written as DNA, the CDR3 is TGTGCCAGCAGTGCGCTCTACGAGCAGTACTTC.

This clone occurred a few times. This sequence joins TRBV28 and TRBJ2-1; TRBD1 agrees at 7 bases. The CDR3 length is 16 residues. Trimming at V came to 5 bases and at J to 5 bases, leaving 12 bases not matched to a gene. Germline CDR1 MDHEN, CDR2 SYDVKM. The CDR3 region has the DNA TGTGCCAGCAGTACCAGACAGGGTCTGGGGAACAATGAGCAGTTCTTC. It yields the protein CASSTRQGLGNNEQFF.